This T cell receptor beta chain was captured in a study of cytomegalovirus exposure and HLA in healthy donors. On the study more broadly: T cells numbering around 190 million yielded 117 million unique TCR beta sequences in an earlier analysis. Notes on the study in general: Through in vitro validation, a few CMV-associated chains were shown to be specific for CMV antigens. It emerged from a later analysis that several of the most significant clusters appeared to be linked to common viral pathogens.

The primer mix had 60 Vbeta and 13 Jbeta primers. The protocol was immunoSEQ multiplex PCR, while the TCRdb copy is restricted to in-frame clones and leaves out a portion. This table holds about 75,000 clones. Comment on this clone: Its antigen is as yet unknown.

Trimming cost V 1 base and J 12 bases, with 16 bases left between them. From germline, CDR1 is LGHNA and CDR2 YNFKEQ. This CDR3 contains 14 residues. The sequencing input was PBMCs. The gene calls are TRBV4-2 and TRBJ2-1; tentatively, D is TRBD2 (5 bases). The sequence was obtained from a man aged 40-49 years in good health and CMV-seronegative. DNA for the CDR3: TGTGCCAGCAGCCAAGTACCTAGCCGGGATGTGCAGTTCTTC. This gives the protein CASSQVPSRDVQFF.